This T cell receptor beta chain was documented in a study of cytomegalovirus exposure and HLA in healthy donors. Trimming shortened V by 4 bases and J by 3 bases, and 10 bases separated the two germline ends. Germline V lookup: CDR1 SQVTM, CDR2 ANQGSEA. This CDR3 spans 14 amino acids. This PCR relied on a set of 60 Vbeta primers and 13 Jbeta primers. The table came from immunoSEQ multiplex PCR; TCRdb's copy has only in-frame clones and leaves some out. The table records 50,000 to 70,000 clones, 75% to 90% of them present only once. Sequenced input: PBMCs. This chain joins TRBV29-1 and TRBJ2-6; a weak D match, TRBD2 (6 bases). The receptor comes from a woman aged 40 to 55 in good health and CMV-seronegative. The CDR3 DNA is TGCAGCGTTGGCGAGGGAGGTGGGGCCAACGTCCTGACTTTC. This encodes CSVGEGGGANVLTF.